Below, 5 T cell receptor beta chains from the same sample are listed, as sequenced in a study of blood T cell repertoires in COVID-19. The data were produced by immunoSEQ multiplex PCR, yet TCRdb's version contains in-frame clones alone and is incomplete. The data show some 200,000 clones, 80% to 85% seen once. The specimen was PBMCs or T cells enriched from blood (not recorded which). Receptor source: a man between 35 and 55 years old who had recovered from COVID-19.

The rearrangement links TRBV19 to TRBJ2-2, with D possibly matching TRBD2 (6 bases). V lost 5 bases to trimming and J lost 2 bases, with 12 bases between them. The CDR3 runs 15 residues. The V gene's germline CDR1 is LNHDA and CDR2 SQIVND (reference sequence). Here the CDR3 reads CASSLGLLNTGELFF. The CDR3 DNA follows: TGTGCCAGTAGTTTGGGACTGCTAAACACCGGGGAGCTGTTTTTT.

The chain couples TRBV10-3 to TRBJ1-1, with D hard to call. With 0 bases removed from V and 11 bases from J, the gap between germline ends came to 19 bases. CDR1 is ENHRY and CDR2 is SYGVKD in the germline V gene. There are 15 residues in the CDR3. CDR3 coding DNA: TGTGCCATCAGTGAGTCTCGAGGTTTGATTCAAACGGCTTTCTTT. Its translation: CAISESRGLIQTAFF.

V and J are TRBV18 and TRBJ1-1; 7 nucleotides line up with TRBD1. Germline V gene data show CDR1 as KGHSH and CDR2 as LQKENI. V lost 3 bases to trimming and J lost 2 bases; unmatched junction nucleotides: 6. This CDR3 is built from 15 residues. The CDR3 DNA sequence: TGTGCCAGCTCACCGACAGGGTTAGTAAACACTGAAGCTTTCTTT. It specifies CASSPTGLVNTEAFF.

The chain carries TRBV5-1 and TRBJ1-1; 8 bases line up with TRBD1. This CDR3 spans 19 amino acids. Germline values: CDR1 SGHRS, CDR2 YFSETQ. V was pared by 5 bases and J by 2 bases, with 20 bases of the junction left unmatched. Here the CDR3 DNA reads TGCGCCAGCAGGGCCGGGACAGGTACTCGATGGGACGAAAACACTGAAGCTTTCTTT. This encodes CASRAGTGTRWDENTEAFF.

The chain carries TRBV7-2 and TRBJ2-5; 10 bases line up with TRBD2. The V gene's germline CDR1 is SGHTA and CDR2 FQGNSA. V dropped 1 base and J dropped 4; count of bases not matched to a gene: 6. The CDR3 sequence is 16 residues long. The CDR3 loop is CASSLGASGGGETQYF. CDR3 nucleotides: TGTGCCAGCAGCTTAGGGGCTAGCGGGGGAGGAGAGACCCAGTACTTC.